The 16 T cell receptor beta chains in this list originate from one sample, sequenced in a study of T cells in Graves' hyperthyroidism and ophthalmopathy. Amplification of TCR beta CDR3 regions was performed using RNA transcripts as template. The HTBI primer set drove a first-round RT-PCR of the TCR CDR3. MiXCR, applied by TCRdb to the multiplex PCR reads, yields one record per CDR3 protein. In the table there are around 400,000 distinct CDR3 sequences, less than 20% of which are singletons. Sequencing was carried out using blood. All receptors derive from a young woman with Graves' hyperthyroidism that later progressed to Graves' ophthalmopathy.

This clonotype came up many times. The chain employs TRBV6-2 or TRBV6-3 and TRBJ1-1; 7 positions match TRBD1. CDR1 is MNHEY and CDR2 is SVGEGT in the germline V gene. J gave up 4 bases and V 6 bases, and 8 bases lay outside the gene matches. The CDR3 runs to 14 residues. This chain's CDR3 is CASSSRGATTEAFF. The CDR3 DNA reads as TGTGCCAGCAGCAGCAGGGGGGCCACCACTGAAGCTTTCTTT.

This clonotype was picked up a small number of times. This chain connects TRBV27 to TRBJ2-1; TRBD2 aligns across 9 bases. The germline V gene has CDR1 MNHEY and CDR2 SMNVEV (reference sequence). V lost 5 bases and J lost 2; bases outside the gene matches: 4. This CDR3 has 15 amino acids. Here the CDR3 DNA reads TGTGCCAGCAGTATTAGCGGGAGCGCCTACAATGAGCAGTTCTTC. Translating gives CASSISGSAYNEQFF.

This clonotype was observed many times. The chain has TRBV28 and TRBJ2-7, with 10 bases aligning to TRBD1. Germline V CDR1 and CDR2: MDHEN, SYDVKM. The CDR3 is 14 amino acids. V lost 10 bases to trimming and J lost 4 bases; unmatched junction nucleotides: 10. The CDR3 loop is CANYVGQGTYEQYF. The CDR3 DNA sequence: TGTGCCAACTATGTGGGACAGGGGACTTACGAGCAGTACTTC.

This clonotype was counted at least ten times. J is TRBJ2-7 and V is TRBV12-3 or TRBV12-4; possible D gene TRBD2, 7 bases. V was trimmed by 3 bases and J by 5 bases, leaving 11 bases between them. This CDR3 has 13 residues. This CDR3 is CASSFGGAHEQYF. In DNA form, the CDR3 reads TGTGCCAGCAGTTTTGGGGGGGCCCACGAGCAGTACTTC.

Remarks on this clonotype: The junction departs from germline at one end; a sequencing error may be responsible. The chain combines TRBV6-2 or TRBV6-3 with TRBJ1-3, with D perhaps matching TRBD1 (6 bases). Germline V gene data show CDR1 as MNHEY and CDR2 as SVGEGT. CDR3 size: 13 residues. The CDR3 here is CASRDSYGSTIYF. The CDR3, as DNA: TGTGCCAGCAGGGACAGTTATGGAAGCACCATATATTTT.

The gene calls are TRBV20-1 and TRBJ1-5, with 7 bases lining up with TRBD1. The CDR3 is 13 residues long. Germline CDR1 and CDR2: DFQATT and SNEGSKA (reference sequence). V lost 5 bases, J lost 8 bases, and 9 bases stayed unmatched. The CDR3 nucleotides are TGCAGTGCTCGACAGGGCTTAAGTAAGCCCCAGCATTTT. It translates to CSARQGLSKPQHF.

At least ten counts were recorded for this clonotype. This chain connects TRBV2 to TRBJ2-7; no clear D. The CDR3 runs to 12 residues. V shed 9 bases and J shed 2 bases, with 11 bases lying between them. Germline V gene sequence: CDR1 SNHLY, CDR2 FYNNEI. In nucleotides, the CDR3 is TGTGCCAGTTGCCAATCGGCCTACGAGCAGTACTTC. It translates to CASCQSAYEQYF.

This clonotype was observed many times. V is TRBV11-2 and J is TRBJ2-7, with 12 bases identical to TRBD2. V shed 8 bases and J 6 bases; nucleotides not matched to a gene: 5. The germline V gene encodes CDR1 SGHAT and CDR2 FQNNGV. CDR3 size: 13 residues. For the CDR3, the DNA is TGTGCCAGCCGGACTAGCGGGATTACCGAGCAGTACTTC. Encoded protein: CASRTSGITEQYF.

The table lists this clonotype with many counts. V gene TRBV12-3 or TRBV12-4 combines with J gene TRBJ2-7; D ambiguous. Trimming left V 1 base short and J 7 bases short, with 8 bases between. The CDR3 is 12 residues long. CDR3 amino acids: CASSLGAVEQYF. The CDR3 DNA reads as TGTGCCAGCAGTTTAGGGGCTGTTGAGCAGTACTTC.

J is TRBJ2-7 and V is TRBV20-1; D gene ambiguous. The length of the CDR3 is 15 residues. V shed 0 bases and J shed 0 bases, with 12 bases lying between them. Germline V gene sequence: CDR1 DFQATT, CDR2 SNEGSKA (reference sequence). CDR3 in amino acids: CSARDYRSSSYEQYF. DNA of the CDR3: TGCAGTGCTAGAGATTATAGGTCGAGCTCCTACGAGCAGTACTTC.

This chain joins TRBV19 and TRBJ2-2, with TRBD2 identical over 9 bases. V was clipped by 5 bases and J by 1 base; unmatched bases: 11. Per the germline V gene, CDR1 is LNHDA and CDR2 is SQIVND (reference sequence). The CDR3 extends over 18 amino acids. The CDR3 here is CASSARLGTSLNTGELFF. The CDR3 DNA reads TGTGCCAGTAGTGCCCGCCTCGGGACTAGCCTGAACACCGGGGAGCTGTTTTTT.

This clonotype came up many times. The V call is TRBV28, the J call TRBJ1-2; 8 nucleotides agree with TRBD1. CDR3 length equals 12 residues. Germline V gene sequence: CDR1 MDHEN, CDR2 SYDVKM. For the CDR3, the DNA is TGTGCGACAACAGGGGGAAGCTATGGCTACACCTTC. Its translation is CATTGGSYGYTF.

The V call is TRBV7-9, the J call TRBJ2-2, with D tentatively TRBD1 (6 bases). Trimming shortened V by 5 bases and J by 0 bases, and 13 bases separated the two germline ends. The CDR3 runs 16 residues. Germline V lookup: CDR1 SEHNR, CDR2 FQNEAQ (reference sequence). The CDR3: CASSPPQGTNTGELFF. The CDR3 DNA reads TGTGCCAGCAGCCCGCCCCAGGGGACGAACACCGGGGAGCTGTTTTTT.

This clonotype was picked up a small number of times. In this CDR3 the conserved last residue, phenylalanine or tryptophan, is missing, so a read error is likely. The rearrangement uses TRBV12-3 or TRBV12-4 and TRBJ2-1; possibly TRBD2 for D (6 bases). Trimming took off 3 bases at V and 2 bases at J, with 8 bases between the two ends. The CDR3 runs 14 residues. The CDR3 loop reads CASSFRGTYNEQFS. CDR3 nucleotide sequence: TGTGCCAGCAGTTTTCGGGGGACCTACAATGAGCAGTTCTCC.

This chain links TRBV11-3 with TRBJ2-3, with 7 bases that match TRBD1. This CDR3 spans 17 amino acids. V shed 1 base and J 2 bases; nucleotides not matched to a gene: 9. CDR1 and CDR2 from the germline V gene are SGHNT and YENEEA. The chain's CDR3 is CASSLGGTVHSTDTQYF. The CDR3 DNA is TGTGCCAGCAGCTTAGGTGGGACAGTCCATTCCACAGATACGCAGTATTTT.

This clonotype occurred a few times. This may arise from a read error, as a much more abundant clone is one base away. The chain uses TRBV27 and TRBJ2-3; TRBD1 might be the D (5 bases). The germline V and J ends were trimmed by 5 bases and 3 bases, with 12 bases remaining between them. CDR1 and CDR2 (germline): MNHEY, SMNVEV (reference sequence). The CDR3 runs 14 residues. The CDR3 DNA is TGTGCCAGCAGTCCGCTCCAGGGAACAGATACGCAGTATTTT. Translated: CASSPLQGTDTQYF.